The present TCR beta chain was sequenced within a study of spatial heterogeneity in lung cancer. For the study at large: Detection consistently captured more beta-chain sequences than alpha-chain sequences. For the average unique TCR and UMI combination, more than nine occurrences appeared in raw reads. Study outcomes and limitations: At tumor resection, ubiquitous expanded TCRs were detected in blood more often than later.

V lost 3 bases to trimming and J lost 3 bases, with 15 bases between them. This CDR3 is built from 14 residues. The germline gives CDR1 DFQATT, CDR2 SNEGSKA (reference sequence). Time point here: sample taken at primary tumor resection. Unsorted whole RNA samples from tumor, nontumor lung or frozen PBMC were sequenced. Samples came from approximately 65 TRACERx patients with untreated early-stage lung cancer. TCRdb processed the 5' RACE reads anew with MiXCR; each CDR3 protein has one entry. Seen here are approximately 47,000 distinct CDR3 sequences, 6.5% to 8% observed once, and the top ten hold 10% to 15%. In the case of this clonotype: As yet, its antigen is unknown.

This receptor was taken from a female donor with early-stage non-small cell lung cancer. The rearrangement uses TRBV20-1 and TRBJ2-7; D remains ambiguous. Here the sequenced sample was PBMCs, taken at surgery. CDR3 nucleotides: TGCAGTGCTAGCGCTGGGAAATCACTCTACGAGCAGTACTTC. Translated: CSASAGKSLYEQYF.